This is a list of T cell receptor beta chains from one sample in a study of response to subunit inactivated influenza vaccine. TCRdb ran MiXCR on the RT-PCR reads and lists one entry per CDR3 protein. The sample yields some 850,000 distinct CDR3 sequences, approximately 18% seen once. The specimen was PBMCs from blood, collected 5 to 6 days after vaccination. These receptors were collected from a man aged 45-60 years who received an inactivated influenza vaccine. Both conserved end residues are part of each CDR3. D genes are given only for firm matches. The size entry is marked missing in some rows and otherwise reads once, few, many or a size class.

TRBJ2-3	TRBV29-1	TRBD2	few	CSVISFSAGGRADTQYF	TGCAGCGTGATCAGTTTCTCAGCGGGAGGGCGGGCAGATACGCAGTATTTT
TRBJ2-3	TRBV28	.	few	CASKHGPNRAQYF	TGTGCCAGCAAACATGGGCCAAACAGGGCGCAGTATTTT
TRBJ2-2	TRBV7-9	.	many	CASSRVGGELFF	TGTGCCAGCAGCCGCGTAGGCGGGGAGCTGTTTTTT
TRBJ1-4	TRBV7-9	TRBD1	.	CASSLFGRGPVNEKLFF	TGTGCCAGCAGCTTATTCGGAAGGGGGCCGGTTAATGAAAAACTGTTTTTT
TRBJ2-5	TRBV5-8	.	few	CASRSPGHSQETQYF	TGTGCCAGCAGATCGCCGGGACACTCACAAGAGACCCAGTACTTC
TRBJ2-7	TRBV6-2/TRBV6-3	.	many	CASSPPGRAREQYF	TGTGCCAGCAGTCCCCCCGGCCGGGCGCGGGAGCAGTACTTC
TRBJ2-2	TRBV5-1	TRBD1	many	CASSFAGTGNTGELFF	TGCGCCAGCAGCTTTGCCGGGACAGGGAACACCGGGGAGCTGTTTTTT
TRBJ1-5	TRBV2	TRBD1	few	CASSEQGDSNQPQHF	TGTGCCAGCAGTGAACAGGGGGATAGCAATCAGCCCCAGCATTTT
TRBJ2-3	TRBV6-5	TRBD1	few	CASSYFWDRGTDTQYF	TGTGCCAGCAGTTACTTTTGGGACAGGGGCACAGATACGCAGTATTTT
TRBJ1-1	TRBV7-6	.	many	CASSFQGWNTEAFF	TGTGCCAGCAGCTTCCAGGGTTGGAACACTGAAGCTTTCTTT
TRBJ2-5	TRBV29-1	.	.	CSVAENPRETQYF	TGCAGCGTTGCCGAAAATCCCAGAGAGACCCAGTACTTC
TRBJ1-1	TRBV7-9	.	few	CASRPSIEAFF	TGTGCCAGCAGACCTTCAATTGAAGCTTTCTTT
TRBJ1-1	TRBV7-2	.	few	CASSTGTYTEAFF	TGTGCCAGCAGTACAGGGACCTACACTGAAGCTTTCTTT
TRBJ2-1	TRBV20-1	TRBD2	few	CSASGGRGYNEQFF	TGCAGTGCTAGTGGCGGGAGGGGATACAATGAGCAGTTCTTC
TRBJ2-3	TRBV12-3/TRBV12-4	.	many	CASGLTGSTDTQYF	TGTGCCAGCGGATTGACAGGTTCCACAGATACGCAGTATTTT
TRBJ2-3	TRBV5-1	TRBD1	.	CASSPTPGGPTDTQYF	TGCGCCAGCAGTCCTACCCCAGGGGGACCCACAGATACGCAGTATTTT
TRBJ2-7	TRBV5-1	.	many	CASSLDSGAQVEQYF	TGCGCCAGCAGCTTGGATTCCGGGGCCCAAGTCGAGCAGTACTTC
TRBJ2-3	TRBV3-1	TRBD2	few	CASSQDFLLADLITDTQYF	TGTGCCAGCAGCCAAGATTTCTTACTAGCGGATTTGATTACAGATACGCAGTATTTT
TRBJ2-3	TRBV29-1	TRBD2	.	CSVRVWLAGDTDTQYF	TGCAGCGTCCGCGTGTGGCTAGCGGGGGACACAGATACGCAGTATTTT
TRBJ2-5	TRBV20-1	TRBD2	many	CSAIPLAEQETQYF	TGCAGTGCTATCCCTCTAGCGGAGCAAGAGACCCAGTACTTC
TRBJ1-5	TRBV12-3/TRBV12-4	.	many	CASSWDGNQPQHF	TGTGCCAGCAGCTGGGACGGCAATCAGCCCCAGCATTTT
TRBJ2-2	TRBV5-1	.	.	CASSRNRNTGELFF	TGCGCCAGCAGCCGAAACAGGAACACCGGGGAGCTGTTTTTT
TRBJ2-7	TRBV12-3/TRBV12-4	TRBD1	many	CASSFGQGSEQYF	TGTGCCAGCAGTTTCGGACAGGGCAGCGAGCAGTACTTC
TRBJ2-1	TRBV6-2/TRBV6-3	TRBD2	few	CASSYGGGRFNEQFF	TGTGCCAGCAGTTATGGCGGGGGGCGGTTCAATGAGCAGTTCTTC
TRBJ2-2	TRBV19	TRBD2	few	CASRLAGVSGELFF	TGTGCCAGTAGACTAGCGGGAGTGTCCGGGGAGCTGTTTTTT
TRBJ2-7	TRBV12-3/TRBV12-4	.	many	CASSLQGQAYEQYF	TGTGCCAGCAGTTTACAGGGGCAGGCCTACGAGCAGTACTTC